The clone carrying this T cell receptor (beta chain) was picked up a small number of times. The antigen is undetermined. Germline V gives CDR1 SGHRS, CDR2 YFSETQ. The CDR3 has 12 residues. Trimming removed 7 bases at V and 1 base at J, with 7 bases between. This record belongs to a study of cytomegalovirus exposure and HLA in healthy donors. Study as a whole: Among around 180 million T cells, an earlier analysis found 117 million unique TCR beta sequences.

Vbeta (60) and Jbeta (13) primers were used in the PCR. The table came from immunoSEQ multiplex PCR; TCRdb's copy has only in-frame clones and leaves some out. The data show approximately 150,000 clones, over 60% seen once. Study-level results: A later analysis appeared to link common viral pathogens to several of the most significant clusters.

The sequence was collected from a man in his forties in good health and CMV-seropositive. The chain uses TRBV5-1 and TRBJ2-3; D is unclear. The sequenced sample was PBMCs. The CDR3 sequence: CASGIGTDTQYF. CDR3 coding DNA: TGCGCCAGCGGCATCGGCACAGATACGCAGTATTTT.